Shown below are 30 T cell receptor beta chains from a single sample sequenced in a study of CD8 T cells in Susac syndrome. Reverse transcription of about 0.45 to 1 ug RNA was carried out with random hexamers. One entry per CDR3 protein results from TCRdb running MiXCR on the immunoSEQ multiplex PCR reads. The sample holds some 160,000 distinct CDR3 sequences; approximately 96% are singletons and the top ten take 0.065% to 0.095%. Sequencing used CD4+ T cells from PBMCs. Receptors originate from a human donor with Susac syndrome.

The chain combines TRBV4-1 with TRBJ2-5, with D hard to call. This CDR3 comprises 15 residues. The germline V and J ends were trimmed by 1 base and 2 bases, with 11 bases remaining between them. From germline, CDR1 is MGHRA and CDR2 YSYEKL. CDR3 nucleotides: TGCGCCAGCAGCCAAGGATCCAGTCCGCAAGAGACCCAGTACTTC. Translated, it gives CASSQGSSPQETQYF.

This chain links TRBV4-1 with TRBJ2-2, with TRBD2 matching 7 bases. Germline V lookup: CDR1 MGHRA, CDR2 YSYEKL. The CDR3 is made up of 15 amino acids. V shed 2 bases, J shed 7 bases, and the junction held 7 bases outside the gene matches. DNA for the CDR3: TGCGCCAGCAGCCAATGGGAGGGAAGGAACGGGGAGCTGTTTTTT. It translates to CASSQWEGRNGELFF.

This sequence joins TRBV20-1 and TRBJ2-7, with D unresolved. Trimming pared 6 bases from V and 1 base from J, leaving 16 bases between. This CDR3 comprises 14 residues. The germline CDR1 and CDR2 sequences are DFQATT and SNEGSKA (reference sequence). CDR3 nucleotides: TGCAGTGCGGACCACCCACTGGGATCCTACGAGCAGTACTTC. As protein: CSADHPLGSYEQYF.

V gene TRBV20-1 combines with J gene TRBJ2-5; D is undetermined. The germline gives CDR1 DFQATT, CDR2 SNEGSKA (reference sequence). V lost 7 bases and J 1 base, leaving 7 bases between the germline ends. The CDR3 runs 11 residues. The CDR3 nucleotides are TGCAGTGGTGGTTTCCAAGAGACCCAGTACTTC. Amino acid sequence: CSGGFQETQYF.

V and J are TRBV5-4 and TRBJ1-1, with 10 bases that match TRBD1. The CDR3 covers 14 residues. Trimming cost V 5 bases and J 3 bases; bases outside gene matches: 4. Germline CDR1 reads SGHNT; CDR2 reads YYREEE (reference sequence). The CDR3 loop reads CASRPGQGDTEAFF. In DNA, the CDR3 is TGTGCCAGCAGACCCGGACAGGGGGACACTGAAGCTTTCTTT.

This chain links TRBV9 with TRBJ1-2; D is ambiguous. With 1 base removed from V and 4 bases from J, the gap between germline ends came to 17 bases. This CDR3 is built from 16 residues. Germline values: CDR1 SGDLS, CDR2 YYNGEE. The CDR3, as DNA: TGTGCCAGCAGCGTAACTACCGGGCCCAATCTCTATGGCTACACCTTC. Encoded protein: CASSVTTGPNLYGYTF. The entire variable domain, with the rest obtained from reference TRBV9 and TRBJ1-2, is as follows: DSGVTQTPKHLITATGQRVTLRCSPRSGDLSVYWYQQSLDQGLQFLIQYYNGEERAKGNILERFSAQQFPDLHSELNLSSLELGDSALYFCASSVTTGPNLYGYTFGSGTRLTVV.

This sequence joins TRBV9 and TRBJ2-1; D could derive from TRBD1 or TRBD2 (5 bases each). The CDR3 is made up of 14 amino acids. V lost 4 bases to trimming and J lost 9 bases, with 17 bases between them. Germline values: CDR1 SGDLS, CDR2 YYNGEE. The CDR3 sequence is CASSPGALGGEQFF. The CDR3 DNA is TGTGCCAGCAGCCCCGGGGCCCTAGGAGGTGAGCAGTTCTTC. Combining the CDR3 with reference TRBV9 and TRBJ2-1 gives the whole variable domain DSGVTQTPKHLITATGQRVTLRCSPRSGDLSVYWYQQSLDQGLQFLIQYYNGEERAKGNILERFSAQQFPDLHSELNLSSLELGDSALYFCASSPGALGGEQFFGPGTRLTVL.

The rearrangement joins TRBV20-1 to TRBJ2-7, with TRBD2 matching over 11 bases. Germline V gene data show CDR1 as DFQATT and CDR2 as SNEGSKA (reference sequence). The CDR3 has 15 amino acids. V trimming: 6 bases; J trimming: 5 bases; junction bases outside the gene matches: 12. For the CDR3, the DNA is TGCAGTGCCCAATCCGTAGCGGGAGGGCCCCACGAGCAGTACTTC. Its translation is CSAQSVAGGPHEQYF.

The J gene is TRBJ2-1, the V gene TRBV20-1, with TRBD2 matching over 8 bases. The V segment lost 4 bases and the J segment 7 bases; nucleotides outside the gene matches: 3. This CDR3 contains 12 residues. Germline CDR1 DFQATT, CDR2 SNEGSKA (reference sequence). CDR3 residues: CSATRGGNEQFF. CDR3 DNA: TGCAGTGCTACTCGGGGGGGGAATGAGCAGTTCTTC.

The gene calls are TRBV9 and TRBJ2-1; TRBD2 aligns across 10 bases. Trimming cost V 4 bases and J 7 bases; bases outside gene matches: 11. The germline gives CDR1 SGDLS, CDR2 YYNGEE. The CDR3 spans 16 residues. The CDR3 sequence: CASSPRPSGSFNEQFF. In DNA form, the CDR3 reads TGTGCCAGCAGCCCCCGCCCTAGCGGGAGTTTTAATGAGCAGTTCTTC.

This rearrangement joins TRBV2 to TRBJ2-7; 7 positions match TRBD1. Germline CDR1 SNHLY, CDR2 FYNNEI. This CDR3 has 16 residues. With V trimmed by 6 bases and J by 6 bases, 17 bases remained unmatched. In DNA, the CDR3 is TGTGCCAGCAGAGCACACCCGCCGGGACAGATTGCCGAGCAGTACTTC. This sequence encodes CASRAHPPGQIAEQYF.

This clonotype was observed once. This CDR3 reads CASSFPRGYNEQFF. DNA of the CDR3: TGTGCCAGCAGCTTCCCAAGAGGATACAATGAGCAGTTCTTC. The chain has TRBV11-2 and TRBJ2-1; no firm D call. Trimming left V 3 bases short and J 4 bases short, with 10 bases between. The CDR3 covers 14 residues. Looked up from germline, CDR1 is SGHAT and CDR2 is FQNNGV.

The rearrangement uses TRBV3-1 and TRBJ2-7, with 12 positions matching TRBD1. The CDR3 has 14 amino acids. Germline V gives CDR1 LGHDT, CDR2 YNNKEL (reference sequence). V lost 3 bases to trimming and J lost 5 bases; unmatched junction nucleotides: 2. CDR3 in amino acids: CASSHGTGGNEQYF. The CDR3 nucleotides are TGTGCCAGCAGCCACGGGACAGGGGGCAACGAGCAGTACTTC.

The genes are TRBV28 and TRBJ2-1; D is possibly TRBD1 (7 bases). CDR1 and CDR2 from the germline V gene are MDHEN and SYDVKM. The V end lost 7 bases, the J end lost 9 bases, and 16 bases lay between the germline ends. The CDR3 is 13 amino acids. The DNA for the CDR3 is TGTGCCAGCATGACAGGGTGGGGAGGTGAGCAGTTCTTC. Translated: CASMTGWGGEQFF.

The chain uses TRBV15 and TRBJ2-5; D not resolved. The CDR3 length is 13 residues. Trimming removed 0 bases from V and 9 bases from J, with 11 bases in between. Germline V gives CDR1 LNHNV, CDR2 YYDKDF (reference sequence). DNA of the CDR3: TGTGCCACCAGCAGAGATATAGGTTCCCCCCAGTACTTC. Its protein product is CATSRDIGSPQYF.

The J gene is TRBJ2-7, the V gene TRBV29-1; TRBD1 aligns across 7 bases. The germline gives CDR1 SQVTM, CDR2 ANQGSEA. J gave up 0 bases and V 5 bases, and 7 bases lay outside the gene matches. The CDR3 is 14 residues long. The CDR3 nucleotides read TGCAGCGTTTCGACAGGGTTGGGCTCCTACGAGCAGTACTTC. It translates to CSVSTGLGSYEQYF.

The gene calls are TRBV20-1 and TRBJ2-5; D uncertain. The CDR3 extends over 12 amino acids. Between the trimmed V and J ends, which lost 5 bases and 0 bases, there was a span of 7 bases. Per the germline V gene, CDR1 is DFQATT and CDR2 is SNEGSKA (reference sequence). CDR3 protein: CSAPRDQETQYF. The CDR3 nucleotides read TGCAGTGCTCCCCGGGACCAAGAGACCCAGTACTTC.

As DNA, the CDR3 is TGCAGTGCCCCGGGGGTACGACCCTACGAGCAGTACTTC. Amino acid sequence: CSAPGVRPYEQYF. The chain has TRBV20-1 and TRBJ2-7, with a tentative D call TRBD2 (6 bases). Germline lookup yields CDR1 DFQATT and CDR2 SNEGSKA (reference sequence). V was pared by 6 bases and J by 2 bases, with 14 bases between. This CDR3 spans 13 amino acids.

The rearrangement links TRBV29-1 to TRBJ2-7; possibly TRBD2 for D (7 bases). V lost 6 bases and J 2 bases, leaving 14 bases between the germline ends. Per germline, CDR1 SQVTM and CDR2 ANQGSEA. The CDR3 has 13 residues. For the CDR3, the DNA is TGCAGCGTGGCGGGGGCCCTTACCTACGAGCAGTACTTC. Its translation: CSVAGALTYEQYF.

The chain links TRBV6-6 to TRBJ2-6, with 10 bases matching TRBD1. The CDR3 has 16 amino acids. Germline lookup yields CDR1 MNHNY and CDR2 SVGAGI (reference sequence). V lost 10 bases to trimming and J lost 4 bases; unmatched junction nucleotides: 10. CDR3 bases: TGTGCCACCCTCCGGACAGGGGGTTTAGGGGCCAACGTCCTGACTTTC. It yields the protein CATLRTGGLGANVLTF.

This chain links TRBV2 with TRBJ2-5; tentatively, D is TRBD1 (6 bases). The CDR3 runs 13 residues. Germline CDR1 and CDR2: SNHLY and FYNNEI. Trimming removed 6 bases from V and 0 bases from J, with 8 bases in between. The CDR3 DNA follows: TGTGCCAGCAGCCGGGACAACCAAGAGACCCAGTACTTC. This translates into CASSRDNQETQYF. Drawing the rest from reference TRBV2 and TRBJ2-5, the complete variable domain is EPEVTQTPSHQVTQMGQEVILRCVPISNHLYFYWYRQILGQKVEFLVSFYNNEISEKSEIFDDQFSVERPDGSNFTLKIRSTKLEDSAMYFCASSRDNQETQYFGPGTRLLVL.

The chain carries TRBV2 and TRBJ1-4, with D possibly TRBD1 on 5 matching bases. Trimming shortened V by 9 bases and J by 6 bases, and 11 bases separated the two germline ends. This CDR3 spans 12 amino acids. CDR1 and CDR2 (germline): SNHLY, FYNNEI. DNA of the CDR3: TGTGCCAGTAGACAGATGGATGAAAAACTGTTTTTT. Translated: CASRQMDEKLFF.

CDR3 in amino acids: CASSQEQGGGTEAFF. CDR3 DNA sequence: TGCGCCAGCAGCCAGGAACAGGGGGGGGGAACTGAAGCTTTCTTT. The chain couples TRBV4-1 to TRBJ1-1, with 8 bases aligning to TRBD1. After removal of 3 bases from V and 5 bases from J, the junction contained 8 bases not matched to a gene. From germline, CDR1 is MGHRA and CDR2 YSYEKL. The CDR3 spans 15 residues.

The chain is built from TRBV20-1 and TRBJ2-7, with 10 bases that match TRBD2. The length of the CDR3 is 15 residues. Germline V gene sequence: CDR1 DFQATT, CDR2 SNEGSKA (reference sequence). The V gene end was trimmed by 3 bases and the J gene end by 7 bases; junction bases not matched to a gene: 12. The CDR3 is CSASPRSGRGREQYF. The CDR3, as DNA: TGCAGTGCTAGCCCACGAAGCGGGAGGGGGAGGGAGCAGTACTTC.

The chain carries TRBV15 and TRBJ2-3; D remains ambiguous. V lost 0 bases, J lost 4 bases, and 8 bases lay in between. CDR1 is LNHNV and CDR2 is YYDKDF in the germline V gene (reference sequence). The length of the CDR3 is 14 residues. Here the CDR3 reads CATSRDPQADTQYF. CDR3 coding DNA: TGTGCCACCAGCAGAGATCCTCAGGCAGATACGCAGTATTTT. The full variable domain, its missing parts supplied by reference TRBV15 and TRBJ2-3, is DAMVIQNPRYQVTQFGKPVTLSCSQTLNHNVMYWYQQKSSQAPKLLFHYYDKDFNNEADTPDNFQSRRPNTSFCFLDIRSPGLGDTAMYLCATSRDPQADTQYFGPGTRLTVL.

This clonotype was counted once. The CDR3 DNA follows: TGCAGTGCTAGAGACCCTCGCCCCCTCAAAACGGGAGGGTCCTACAATGAGCAGTTCTTC. It yields the protein CSARDPRPLKTGGSYNEQFF. The chain couples TRBV20-1 to TRBJ2-1; 8 nucleotides match TRBD2. This CDR3 has 20 residues. The V gene end was trimmed by 0 bases and the J gene end by 1 base; junction bases not matched to a gene: 17. The germline CDR1 and CDR2 sequences are DFQATT and SNEGSKA (reference sequence).

The V gene is TRBV29-1, the J gene TRBJ2-1, with 15 bases that match TRBD2. The CDR3 runs 16 residues. V dropped 3 bases and J dropped 5; count of bases not matched to a gene: 5. CDR1 is SQVTM and CDR2 is ANQGSEA in the germline V gene. This CDR3 reads CSVDGTSGGWDNEQFF. The CDR3 nucleotides read TGCAGCGTTGACGGGACTAGCGGGGGGTGGGACAATGAGCAGTTCTTC.

This chain links TRBV3-1 with TRBJ2-5, with D possibly being TRBD2 (5 bases). V dropped 4 bases and J dropped 5 bases, with 14 bases sitting between them. In germline, CDR1 is LGHDT, CDR2 YNNKEL (reference sequence). This CDR3 comprises 14 residues. CDR3 sequence: CASSLRPERETQYF. CDR3 nucleotide sequence: TGTGCCAGCAGCCTCCGGCCTGAGCGGGAGACCCAGTACTTC.

The V gene is TRBV4-2, the J gene TRBJ1-2; the D is unclear. Trimming left V 5 bases short and J 4 bases short, with 17 bases between. The CDR3 length is 15 residues. Germline V gene lookup returns CDR1 LGHNA and CDR2 YNFKEQ. Written as DNA, the CDR3 is TGTGCCAGCAGCACACCTTCTGCAGTCACCTATGGCTACACCTTC. It is translated as CASSTPSAVTYGYTF.

The chain carries TRBV28 and TRBJ2-7; TRBD1 matches at 9 bases. Germline-derived CDR1 and CDR2 are MDHEN and SYDVKM. The length of the CDR3 is 14 residues. Unmatched junction bases numbered 9, after V lost 5 bases and J lost 7 bases. CDR3 nucleotide sequence: TGTGCCAGCAGTCCGGACAGGGGAGGGTCGGAGCAGTACTTC. Protein product: CASSPDRGGSEQYF.